This is a list of T cell receptor beta chains from one sample in a study of human T cells and chemical hapten exposure. One entry per CDR3 protein results from TCRdb running MiXCR on the RACE reads. The sample has fewer than 100,000 distinct CDR3 sequences; around a tenth are singletons. The sequencing here drew on whole blood, taken in connection with sensitization to the hapten diphenylcyclopropenone (DPC). Every receptor here comes from a young man with alopecia areata. Some clones in this sample may be carry-over from other donors' samples. Both conserved end residues are trimmed from each CDR3. A D gene is named only where the DNA matches it firmly.

D,V,CDR3
-,TRBV28,ASRGSREKLF
-,TRBV6-2/TRBV6-3,ASSSSRRNTEAF
-,TRBV4-3,ASSQDSDQPQH
TRBD1,TRBV11-3,ASSHTGGDEQF
TRBD2,TRBV7-6,ASSFRGLAGVQETQY
TRBD1,TRBV20-1,SARTGGAKGAF
TRBD1,TRBV7-2,ASSTSDRGHSPLH
-,TRBV5-1,ASSYRARGPNTGELF
-,TRBV29-1,SASGDTQY
-,TRBV7-6,ASSFQGKAFTDTQY
-,TRBV28,ATTGNYGYT
TRBD1,TRBV9,ASSADRAGANVLT
-,TRBV29-1,SVDSTEAF
TRBD1,TRBV28,ASSYRDRVH
-,TRBV20-1,SASDGQPQH
TRBD1,TRBV7-8,ASSPGQGSEKLF